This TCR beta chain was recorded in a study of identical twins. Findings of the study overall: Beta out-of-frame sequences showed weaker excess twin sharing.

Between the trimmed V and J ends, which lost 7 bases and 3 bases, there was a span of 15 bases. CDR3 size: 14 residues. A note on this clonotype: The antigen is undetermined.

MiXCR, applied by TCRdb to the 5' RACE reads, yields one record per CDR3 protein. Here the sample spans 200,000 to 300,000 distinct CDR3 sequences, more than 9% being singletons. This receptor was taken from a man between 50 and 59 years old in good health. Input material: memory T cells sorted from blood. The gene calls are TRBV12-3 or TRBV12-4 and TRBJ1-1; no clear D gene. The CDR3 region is CASNPSGVDTEAFF. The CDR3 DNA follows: TGTGCCAGCAATCCCAGTGGAGTGGACACTGAAGCTTTCTTT.